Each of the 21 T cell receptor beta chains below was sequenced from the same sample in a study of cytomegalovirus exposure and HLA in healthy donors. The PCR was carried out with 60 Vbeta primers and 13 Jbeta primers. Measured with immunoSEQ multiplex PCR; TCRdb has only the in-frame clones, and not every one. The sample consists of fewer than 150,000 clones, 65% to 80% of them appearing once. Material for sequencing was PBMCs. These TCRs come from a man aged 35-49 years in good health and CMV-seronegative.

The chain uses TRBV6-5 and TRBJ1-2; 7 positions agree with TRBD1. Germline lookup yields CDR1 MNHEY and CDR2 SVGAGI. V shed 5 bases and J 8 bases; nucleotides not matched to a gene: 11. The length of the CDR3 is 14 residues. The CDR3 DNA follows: TGTGCCAGCAGTAAGGGGGCAGGTTCCCAGGGCTACACCTTC. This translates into CASSKGAGSQGYTF.

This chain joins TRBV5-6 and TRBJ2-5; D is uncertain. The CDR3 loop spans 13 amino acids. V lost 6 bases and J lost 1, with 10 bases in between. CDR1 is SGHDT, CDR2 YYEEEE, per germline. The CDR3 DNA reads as TGTGCCAGCAACCCTTACAGCCAAGAGACCCAGTACTTC. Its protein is CASNPYSQETQYF.

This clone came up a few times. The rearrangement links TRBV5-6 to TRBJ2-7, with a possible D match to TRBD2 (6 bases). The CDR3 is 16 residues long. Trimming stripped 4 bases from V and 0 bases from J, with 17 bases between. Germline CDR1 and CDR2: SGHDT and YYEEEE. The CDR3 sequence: CASSLLLALSSYEQYF. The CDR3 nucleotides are TGTGCCAGCAGCCTCCTCCTAGCGCTAAGCTCCTACGAGCAGTACTTC.

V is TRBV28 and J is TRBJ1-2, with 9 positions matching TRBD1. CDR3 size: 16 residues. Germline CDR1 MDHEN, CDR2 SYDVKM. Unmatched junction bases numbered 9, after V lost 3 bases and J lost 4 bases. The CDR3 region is CASSFPQGALGYGYTF. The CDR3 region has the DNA TGTGCCAGCAGTTTCCCACAGGGGGCGCTGGGCTATGGCTACACCTTC.

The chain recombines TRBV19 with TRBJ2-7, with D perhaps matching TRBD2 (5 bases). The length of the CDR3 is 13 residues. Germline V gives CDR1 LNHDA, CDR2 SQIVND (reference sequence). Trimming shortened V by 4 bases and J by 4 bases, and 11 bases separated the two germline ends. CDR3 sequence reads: CASSTEGAYEQYF. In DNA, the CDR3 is TGTGCCAGTAGTACCGAGGGCGCGTACGAGCAGTACTTC. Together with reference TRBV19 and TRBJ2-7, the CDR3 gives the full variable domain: DGGITQSPKYLFRKEGQNVTLSCEQNLNHDAMYWYRQDPGQGLRLIYYSQIVNDFQKGDIAEGYSVSREKKESFPLTVTSAQKNPTAFYLCASSTEGAYEQYFGPGTRLTVT.

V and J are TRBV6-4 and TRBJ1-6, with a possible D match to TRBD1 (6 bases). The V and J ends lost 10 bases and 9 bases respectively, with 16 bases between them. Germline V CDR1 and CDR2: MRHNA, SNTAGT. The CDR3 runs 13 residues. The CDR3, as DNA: TGTGCCATCCCGACAGGAGAAACTTCACCCCTCCACTTT. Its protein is CAIPTGETSPLHF.

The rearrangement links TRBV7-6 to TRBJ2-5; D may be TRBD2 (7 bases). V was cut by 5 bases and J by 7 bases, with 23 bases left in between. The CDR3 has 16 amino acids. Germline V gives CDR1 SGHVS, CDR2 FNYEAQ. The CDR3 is CASSPLAGALRGTQYF. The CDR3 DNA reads TGTGCCAGCAGCCCCCTGGCGGGGGCACTCAGGGGGACCCAGTACTTC.

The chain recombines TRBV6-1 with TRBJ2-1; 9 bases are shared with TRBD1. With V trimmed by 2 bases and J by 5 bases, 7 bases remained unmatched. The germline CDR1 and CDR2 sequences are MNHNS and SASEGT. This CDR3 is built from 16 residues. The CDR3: CASSEYRDRVNNEQFF. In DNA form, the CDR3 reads TGTGCCAGCAGTGAATACAGGGACAGGGTCAACAATGAGCAGTTCTTC.

The CDR3 region is CAVGGDANYGYTF. CDR3 sequence (DNA): TGTGCCGTAGGGGGGGATGCTAACTATGGCTACACCTTC. V usage is TRBV6-5 and J usage is TRBJ1-2, with D possibly matching TRBD1 (6 bases). CDR1 is MNHEY and CDR2 is SVGAGI in the germline V gene. The CDR3 has 13 amino acids. V shed 11 bases and J shed 0 bases, with 13 bases lying between them.

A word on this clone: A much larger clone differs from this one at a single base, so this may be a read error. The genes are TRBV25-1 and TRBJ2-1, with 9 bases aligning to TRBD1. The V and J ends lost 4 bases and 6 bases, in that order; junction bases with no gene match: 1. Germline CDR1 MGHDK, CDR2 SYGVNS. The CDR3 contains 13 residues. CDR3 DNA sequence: TGTGCCAGCAGTGGGACAGGGGTCAATGAGCAGTTCTTC. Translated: CASSGTGVNEQFF.

In nucleotides, the CDR3 is TGTGCCAGCAGCCCAAGAAGCGCCGGGGAGCTGTTTTTT. This encodes CASSPRSAGELFF. This rearrangement joins TRBV7-3 to TRBJ2-2; no clear D gene. This CDR3 is 13 amino acids long. The germline V and J ends were trimmed by 5 bases and 6 bases, with 10 bases remaining between them. Germline V gene lookup returns CDR1 SGHTA and CDR2 FQGTGA.

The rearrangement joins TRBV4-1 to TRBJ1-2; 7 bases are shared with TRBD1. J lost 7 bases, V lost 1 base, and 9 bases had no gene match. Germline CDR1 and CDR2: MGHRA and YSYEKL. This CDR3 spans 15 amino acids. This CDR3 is CASSQGWGTVSGYTF. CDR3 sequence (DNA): TGCGCCAGCAGCCAAGGGTGGGGGACAGTGAGTGGCTACACCTTC.

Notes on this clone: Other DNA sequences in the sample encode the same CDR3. Here the CDR3 reads CASSPRTGSNEQFF. CDR3 coding DNA: TGTGCCAGCAGCCCCCGGACAGGGAGCAATGAGCAGTTCTTC. The chain employs TRBV7-8 and TRBJ2-1; TRBD1 matches at 8 bases. In germline, CDR1 is SGHVS, CDR2 FQNEAQ. With V trimmed by 5 bases and J by 6 bases, 6 bases remained unmatched. The CDR3 is 14 residues long. The full variable domain, in which reference TRBV7-8 and TRBJ2-1 provide the parts outside the CDR3, is GAGVSQSPRYKVAKRGQDVALRCDPISGHVSLFWYQQALGQGPEFLTYFQNEAQLDKSGLPSDRFFAERPEGSVSTLKIQRTQQEDSAVYLCASSPRTGSNEQFFGPGTRLTVL.

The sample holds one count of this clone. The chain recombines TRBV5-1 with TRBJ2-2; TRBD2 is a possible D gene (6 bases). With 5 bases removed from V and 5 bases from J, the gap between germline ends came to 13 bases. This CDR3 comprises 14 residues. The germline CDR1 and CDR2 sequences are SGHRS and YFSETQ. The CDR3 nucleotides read TGCGCCAGCAGAGGCGGAGGGTTGACCGGGGAGCTGTTTTTT. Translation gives CASRGGGLTGELFF.

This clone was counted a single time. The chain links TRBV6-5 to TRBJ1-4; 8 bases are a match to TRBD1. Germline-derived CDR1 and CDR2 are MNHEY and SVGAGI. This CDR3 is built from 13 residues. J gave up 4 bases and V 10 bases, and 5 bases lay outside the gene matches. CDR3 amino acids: CATRTGFNEKLFF. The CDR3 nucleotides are TGTGCCACCCGGACAGGGTTTAATGAAAAACTGTTTTTT.

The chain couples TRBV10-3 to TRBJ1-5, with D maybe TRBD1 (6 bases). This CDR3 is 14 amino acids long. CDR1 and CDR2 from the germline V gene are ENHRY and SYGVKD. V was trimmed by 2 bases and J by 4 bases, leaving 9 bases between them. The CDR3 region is CAISEETGNQPQHF. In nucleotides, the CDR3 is TGTGCCATCAGTGAGGAGACAGGTAATCAGCCCCAGCATTTT.

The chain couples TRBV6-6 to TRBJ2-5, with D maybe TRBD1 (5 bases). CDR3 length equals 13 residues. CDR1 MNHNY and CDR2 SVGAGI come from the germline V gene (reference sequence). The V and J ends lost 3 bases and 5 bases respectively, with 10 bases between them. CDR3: CASSYGASETQYF. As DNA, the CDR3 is TGTGCCAGCAGTTATGGGGCATCGGAGACCCAGTACTTC.

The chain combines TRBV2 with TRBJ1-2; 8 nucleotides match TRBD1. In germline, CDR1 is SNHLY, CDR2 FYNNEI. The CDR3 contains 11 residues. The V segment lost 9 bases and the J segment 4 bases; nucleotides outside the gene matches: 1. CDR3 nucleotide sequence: TGTGCCAGGACAGGGGTCTATGGCTACACCTTC. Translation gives CARTGVYGYTF.

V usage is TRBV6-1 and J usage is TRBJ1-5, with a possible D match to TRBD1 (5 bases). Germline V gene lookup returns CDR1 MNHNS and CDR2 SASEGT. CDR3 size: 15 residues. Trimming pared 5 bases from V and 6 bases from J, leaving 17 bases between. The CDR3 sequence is CASSMDYRQGQPQHF. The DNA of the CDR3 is TGTGCCAGCAGTATGGACTACCGCCAGGGTCAGCCCCAGCATTTT.

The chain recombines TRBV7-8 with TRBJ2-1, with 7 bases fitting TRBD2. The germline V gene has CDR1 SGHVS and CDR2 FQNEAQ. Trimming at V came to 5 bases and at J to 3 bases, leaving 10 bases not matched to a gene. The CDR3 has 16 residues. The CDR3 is CASSTFRGGFYNEQFF. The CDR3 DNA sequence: TGTGCCAGCAGCACCTTTAGGGGAGGGTTCTACAATGAGCAGTTCTTC.

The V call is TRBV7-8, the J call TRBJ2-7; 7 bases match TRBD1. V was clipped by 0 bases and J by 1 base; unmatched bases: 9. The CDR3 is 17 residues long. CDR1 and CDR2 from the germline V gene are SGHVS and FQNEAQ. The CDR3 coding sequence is TGTGCCAGCAGCTTAGCCGGGACAGTTTTACAGTCCTACGAGCAGTACTTC. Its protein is CASSLAGTVLQSYEQYF. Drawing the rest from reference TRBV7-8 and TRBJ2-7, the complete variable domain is GAGVSQSPRYKVAKRGQDVALRCDPISGHVSLFWYQQALGQGPEFLTYFQNEAQLDKSGLPSDRFFAERPEGSVSTLKIQRTQQEDSAVYLCASSLAGTVLQSYEQYFGPGTRLTVT.